This TCR beta chain comes out of a study of metastatic and nonmetastatic thyroid tumors. TCRdb recomputed clones from the PCR reads via MiXCR. Found here are approximately 90,000 clones, about 9.1% of them singletons; the top ten hold around 8.8%. This clone was picked up a small number of times. Its cognate antigen is unknown. All patients were treatment-naive before thyroid surgery. Germline V gene data show CDR1 as WNHNN and CDR2 as SYGVQD (reference sequence). The CDR3 loop spans 15 amino acids. The V end lost 3 bases, the J end lost 3 bases, and 15 bases lay between the germline ends. Study-level results: Reports indicated that malignant thyroid tumors showed significantly higher TCR beta diversity than benign nodules did, in blood and tumor.

The sample consisted of blood. The origin of this receptor is a female donor with papillary thyroid cancer or a benign thyroid nodule (not recorded which). Some clones in this sample may be carry-over from other donors' samples. This chain joins TRBV10-1 and TRBJ2-7; possible D gene TRBD2, 5 bases. In nucleotides, the CDR3 is TGCGCCAGCAGTGACCCTGGAACGGCGGGCTACGAGCAGTACTTC. The encoded protein is CASSDPGTAGYEQYF.